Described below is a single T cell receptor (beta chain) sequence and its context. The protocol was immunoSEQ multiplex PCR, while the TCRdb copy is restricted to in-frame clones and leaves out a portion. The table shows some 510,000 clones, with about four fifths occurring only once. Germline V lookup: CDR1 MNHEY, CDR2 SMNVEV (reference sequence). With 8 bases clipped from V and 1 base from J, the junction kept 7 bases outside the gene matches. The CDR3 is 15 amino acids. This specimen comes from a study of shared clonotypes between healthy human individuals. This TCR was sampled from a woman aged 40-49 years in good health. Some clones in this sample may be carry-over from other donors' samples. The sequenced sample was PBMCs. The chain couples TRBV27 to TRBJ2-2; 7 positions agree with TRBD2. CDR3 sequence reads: CASVSGLQNTGELFF. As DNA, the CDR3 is TGTGCCAGCGTGTCGGGACTACAGAACACCGGGGAGCTGTTTTTT.